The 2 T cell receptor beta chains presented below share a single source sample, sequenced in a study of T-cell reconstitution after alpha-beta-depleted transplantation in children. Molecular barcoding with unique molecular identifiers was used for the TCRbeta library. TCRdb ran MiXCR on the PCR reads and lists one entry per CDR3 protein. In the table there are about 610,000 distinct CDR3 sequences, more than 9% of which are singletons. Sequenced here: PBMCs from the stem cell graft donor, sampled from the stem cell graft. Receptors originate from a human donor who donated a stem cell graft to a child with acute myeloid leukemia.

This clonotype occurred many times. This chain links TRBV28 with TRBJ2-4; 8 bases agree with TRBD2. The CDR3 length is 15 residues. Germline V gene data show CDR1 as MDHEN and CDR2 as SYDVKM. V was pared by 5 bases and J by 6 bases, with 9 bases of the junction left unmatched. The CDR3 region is CASSEKAGARNIQYF. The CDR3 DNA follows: TGTGCCAGCAGTGAAAAAGCGGGAGCGAGAAACATTCAGTACTTC.

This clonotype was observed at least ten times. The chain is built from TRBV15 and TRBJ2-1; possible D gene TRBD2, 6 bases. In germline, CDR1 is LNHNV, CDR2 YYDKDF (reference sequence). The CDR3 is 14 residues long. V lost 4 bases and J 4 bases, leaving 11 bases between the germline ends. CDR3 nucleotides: TGTGCCACCAGCAACCTAGCGTTATACAATGAGCAGTTCTTC. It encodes CATSNLALYNEQFF.